The rows below give T cell receptor beta chains drawn from one sample of a study of blood T cell repertoires in COVID-19. Clones were read by immunoSEQ multiplex PCR, and TCRdb kept only the in-frame ones, dropping some. The sample yields about 160,000 clones, around 83% seen once. Sequenced material: peripheral blood. These receptors came from a man in his forties or fifties with acute or convalescent COVID-19. CDR3s include the opening cysteine and the closing phenylalanine or tryptophan. The D gene is left open where the match is weak. Not all rows give a size; the values are once, few, many and, for expanded clones, a class.

d_call j_call v_call clone_size cdr3_aa cdr3_nt
- TRBJ1-1 TRBV19 - CASIKRGGLEAFF TGTGCCAGCATAAAACGGGGGGGCCTAGAAGCTTTCTTT
TRBD1 TRBJ1-1 TRBV9 - CASSAPGTGGRSFF TGTGCCAGCAGCGCCCCCGGGACAGGGGGCAGGTCTTTCTTT
- TRBJ1-1 TRBV7-9 once CASSLTGSGTEAFF TGTGCCAGCAGCTTAACAGGGTCGGGAACTGAAGCTTTCTTT
- TRBJ2-6 TRBV5-1 - CASSLLNTNGANVLTF TGCGCCAGCAGCTTGTTAAACACTAATGGGGCCAACGTCCTGACTTTC
- TRBJ2-6 TRBV5-6 - CASRERLSGANVLTF TGTGCCAGCAGGGAGCGCTTATCTGGGGCCAACGTCCTGACTTTC
- TRBJ1-2 TRBV18 once CASSPLIEDGYTF TGTGCCAGCTCACCTCTCATTGAGGATGGCTACACCTTC
- TRBJ2-2 TRBV6-5 - CASSRLYLNTGELFF TGTGCCAGCAGCAGACTCTACCTGAACACCGGGGAGCTGTTTTTT
- TRBJ2-5 TRBV7-2 - CASSSFKGGETQYF TGTGCCAGCAGCTCCTTTAAGGGCGGGGAGACCCAGTACTTC
- TRBJ1-2 TRBV13 once CASSVHGGGLIYGYTF TGTGCCAGCAGCGTGCATGGTGGTGGGCTGATCTATGGCTACACCTTC
- TRBJ2-3 TRBV28 - CASSFPTPPTDTQYF TGTGCCAGCAGTTTTCCGACACCGCCCACAGATACGCAGTATTTT
- TRBJ1-1 TRBV5-4 - CASSLQGVDTEAFF TGTGCCAGCAGCTTGCAAGGAGTGGACACTGAAGCTTTCTTT
TRBD1 TRBJ1-1 TRBV2 - CASRPPDRASGTEAFF TGTGCCAGCAGACCCCCGGACAGGGCAAGCGGCACTGAAGCTTTCTTT
TRBD1 TRBJ2-7 TRBV2 once CANHRGNEQYF TGTGCCAACCACAGGGGGAACGAGCAGTACTTC
TRBD1 TRBJ2-3 TRBV2 - CASTGTGVGTDTQYF TGTGCCAGCACAGGGACAGGCGTGGGCACAGATACGCAGTATTTT
TRBD2 TRBJ2-3 TRBV7-9 once CASSFQRAGGTDTQYF TGTGCCAGCAGCTTCCAAAGGGCGGGGGGCACAGATACGCAGTATTTT
- TRBJ1-4 TRBV5-4 - CASSIQGWANEKLFF TGTGCCAGCAGCATACAGGGATGGGCTAATGAAAAACTGTTTTTT
- TRBJ2-7 TRBV7-2 - CASAKGPAGEQYF TGTGCCAGCGCTAAGGGGCCGGCGGGGGAGCAGTACTTC
TRBD2 TRBJ2-1 TRBV6-5 - CASSPAGGRGEQFF TGTGCCAGCAGTCCGGCGGGGGGGCGGGGTGAGCAGTTCTTC
TRBD1 TRBJ1-1 TRBV3-1/TRBV3-2 - CASSPPLGGGGGAEAFF TGTGCCAGCAGCCCGCCTTTAGGAGGGGGCGGTGGGGCTGAAGCTTTCTTT
- TRBJ2-2 TRBV5-6 few CASSLVIGELFF TGTGCCAGCAGCTTGGTTATCGGGGAGCTGTTTTTT
TRBD1 TRBJ1-1 TRBV5-6 - CASSLGRGQGAFF TGTGCCAGCAGCTTGGGCAGGGGGCAGGGAGCTTTCTTT